What follows describes a single T cell receptor beta chain. This entry is derived from a study of T cell changes during pregnancy in multiple sclerosis. This CDR3 contains 13 residues. Trimming took 7 bases from V and 8 from J; bases not matched to a gene: 7. Germline loops: CDR1 MNHEY, CDR2 SVGAGI. The repertoire was sequenced with immunoSEQ multiplex PCR; TCRdb's copy has only in-frame clones and lacks some. The sample carries around 97,000 clones, about 90% recorded once. The chain combines TRBV6-5 with TRBJ1-2; TRBD1 agrees at 10 bases. The source material was peripheral blood, sampled after pregnancy. The receptor's source is a female donor with multiple sclerosis, enrolled in a pregnancy study. CDR3 DNA sequence: TGTGCCAGCACCCGGGACAGGGGTGGAGGCTACACCTTC. Translating it yields CASTRDRGGGYTF.